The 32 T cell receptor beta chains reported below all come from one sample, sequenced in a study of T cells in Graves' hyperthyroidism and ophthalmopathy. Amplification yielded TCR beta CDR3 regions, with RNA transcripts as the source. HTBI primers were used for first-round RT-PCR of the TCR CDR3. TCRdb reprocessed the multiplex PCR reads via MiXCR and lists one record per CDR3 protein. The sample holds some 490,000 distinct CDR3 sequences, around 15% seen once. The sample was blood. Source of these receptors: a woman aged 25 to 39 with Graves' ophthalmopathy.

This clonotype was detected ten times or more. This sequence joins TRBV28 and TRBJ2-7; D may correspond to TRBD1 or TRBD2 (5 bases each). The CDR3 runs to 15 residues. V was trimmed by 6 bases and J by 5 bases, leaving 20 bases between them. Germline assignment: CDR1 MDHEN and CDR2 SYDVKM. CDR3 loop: CASRGAGTAGHEQYF. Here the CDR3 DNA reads TGTGCCAGCAGAGGAGCCGGGACGGCGGGCCACGAGCAGTACTTC.

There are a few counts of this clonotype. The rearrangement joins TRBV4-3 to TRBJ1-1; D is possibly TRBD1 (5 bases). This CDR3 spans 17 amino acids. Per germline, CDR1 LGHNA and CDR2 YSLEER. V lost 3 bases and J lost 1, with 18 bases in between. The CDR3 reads CASSHLAGDSGNTEAFF. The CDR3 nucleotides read TGCGCCAGCAGCCACTTAGCGGGGGATTCGGGGAACACTGAAGCTTTCTTT.

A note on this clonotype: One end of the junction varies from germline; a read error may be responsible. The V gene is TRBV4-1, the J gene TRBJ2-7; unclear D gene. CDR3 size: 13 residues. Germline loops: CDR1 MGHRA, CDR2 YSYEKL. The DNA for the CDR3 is TGCGCCAGCGGCCACTCATTGAACTACGAGCAGTACTTC. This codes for CASGHSLNYEQYF.

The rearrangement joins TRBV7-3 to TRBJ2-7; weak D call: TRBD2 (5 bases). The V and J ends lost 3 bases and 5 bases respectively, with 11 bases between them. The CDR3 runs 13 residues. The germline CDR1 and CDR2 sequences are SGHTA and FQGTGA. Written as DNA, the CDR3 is TGTGCCAGCAGCTTCGAGGTCGGGAACGAGCAGTACTTC. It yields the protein CASSFEVGNEQYF.

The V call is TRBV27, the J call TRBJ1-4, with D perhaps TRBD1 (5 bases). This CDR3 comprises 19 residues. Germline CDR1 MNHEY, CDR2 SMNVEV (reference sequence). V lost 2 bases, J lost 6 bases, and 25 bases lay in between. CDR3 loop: CASSLIMRAGGAGDEKLFF. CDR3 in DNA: TGTGCCAGCAGTTTAATAATGCGGGCAGGCGGGGCTGGGGATGAAAAACTGTTTTTT.

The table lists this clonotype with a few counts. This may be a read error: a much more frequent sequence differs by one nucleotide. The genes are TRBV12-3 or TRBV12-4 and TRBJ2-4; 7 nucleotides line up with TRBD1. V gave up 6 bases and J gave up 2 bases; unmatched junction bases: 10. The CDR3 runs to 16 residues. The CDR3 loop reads CASSKTGSTPKNIQYF. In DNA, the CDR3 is TGTGCCAGCAGCAAGACAGGGTCGACTCCCAAAAACATTCAGTACTTC.

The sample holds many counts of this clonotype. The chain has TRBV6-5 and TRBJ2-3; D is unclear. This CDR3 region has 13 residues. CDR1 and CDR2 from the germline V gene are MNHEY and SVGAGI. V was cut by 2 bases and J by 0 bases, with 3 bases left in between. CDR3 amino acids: CASSYGSTDTQYF. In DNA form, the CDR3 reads TGTGCCAGCAGTTACGGCAGCACAGATACGCAGTATTTT.

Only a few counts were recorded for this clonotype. CDR3 region: CASSQAQTRLADTQYF. The CDR3 DNA sequence: TGTGCCAGCAGCCAAGCCCAGACCCGACTAGCGGATACGCAGTATTTT. The rearrangement joins TRBV4-2 to TRBJ2-3; 8 bases are shared with TRBD2. Unmatched junction bases numbered 9, after V lost 1 base and J lost 6 bases. This CDR3 has 16 residues. In germline, CDR1 is LGHNA, CDR2 YNFKEQ.

The DNA of the CDR3 is TGTGCCAGCAGCTTAGCGGACAGGGGTTTTAGCTATGGCTACACCTTC. Protein: CASSLADRGFSYGYTF. The chain links TRBV7-9 to TRBJ1-2, with 9 bases identical to TRBD1. The ends lost 0 bases at V and 4 bases at J; junction bases unmatched: 6. CDR1 and CDR2 from the germline V gene are SEHNR and FQNEAQ (reference sequence). The CDR3 covers 16 residues.

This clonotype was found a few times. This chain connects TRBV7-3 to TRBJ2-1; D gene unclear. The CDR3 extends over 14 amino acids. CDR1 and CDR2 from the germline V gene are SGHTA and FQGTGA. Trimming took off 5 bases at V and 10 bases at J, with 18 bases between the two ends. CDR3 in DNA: TGTGCCAGCAGCCCCCAGCTATCAACCGGGGAGCAGTTCTTC. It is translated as CASSPQLSTGEQFF.

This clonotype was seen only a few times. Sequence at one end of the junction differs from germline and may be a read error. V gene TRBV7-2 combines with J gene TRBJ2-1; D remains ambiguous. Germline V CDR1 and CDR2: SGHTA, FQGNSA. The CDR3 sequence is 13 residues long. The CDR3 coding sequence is TGTGCCAGCAGCTTAGTTTCCTCCAATGAGCAGTTCTTC. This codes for CASSLVSSNEQFF.

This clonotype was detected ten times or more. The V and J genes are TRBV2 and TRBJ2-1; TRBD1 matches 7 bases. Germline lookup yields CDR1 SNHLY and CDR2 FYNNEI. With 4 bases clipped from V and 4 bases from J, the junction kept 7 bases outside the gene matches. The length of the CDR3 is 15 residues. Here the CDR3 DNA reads TGTGCCAGCAGTGTCGGGGACAGACCGTACAATGAGCAGTTCTTC. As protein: CASSVGDRPYNEQFF.

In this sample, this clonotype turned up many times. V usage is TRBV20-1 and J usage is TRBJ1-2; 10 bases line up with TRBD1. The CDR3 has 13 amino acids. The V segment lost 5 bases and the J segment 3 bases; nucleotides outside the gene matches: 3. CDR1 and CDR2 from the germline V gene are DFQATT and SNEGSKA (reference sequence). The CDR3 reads CSASTGGDYGYTF. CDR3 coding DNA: TGCAGTGCTTCGACAGGGGGCGACTATGGCTACACCTTC.

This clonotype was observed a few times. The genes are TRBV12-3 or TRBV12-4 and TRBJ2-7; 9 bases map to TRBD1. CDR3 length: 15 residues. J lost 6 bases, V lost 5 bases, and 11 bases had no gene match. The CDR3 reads CASSPGQGPRGEQYF. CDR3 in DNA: TGTGCCAGCAGTCCCGGACAGGGGCCCAGGGGCGAGCAGTACTTC.

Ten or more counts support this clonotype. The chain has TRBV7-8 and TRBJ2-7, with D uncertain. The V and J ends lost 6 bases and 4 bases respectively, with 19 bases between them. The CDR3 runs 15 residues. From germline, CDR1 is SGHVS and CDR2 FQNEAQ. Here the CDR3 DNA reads TGTGCCAGCAGTCCTCCCGGGCGTCCCATTTACGAGCAGTACTTC. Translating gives CASSPPGRPIYEQYF.

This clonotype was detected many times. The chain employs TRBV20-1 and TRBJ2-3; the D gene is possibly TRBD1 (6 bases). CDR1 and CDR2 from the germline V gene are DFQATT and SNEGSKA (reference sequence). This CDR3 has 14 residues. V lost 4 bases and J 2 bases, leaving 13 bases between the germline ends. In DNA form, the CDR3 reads TGCAGTGCTACAGGGGACGCATTCACAGATACGCAGTATTTT. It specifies CSATGDAFTDTQYF.

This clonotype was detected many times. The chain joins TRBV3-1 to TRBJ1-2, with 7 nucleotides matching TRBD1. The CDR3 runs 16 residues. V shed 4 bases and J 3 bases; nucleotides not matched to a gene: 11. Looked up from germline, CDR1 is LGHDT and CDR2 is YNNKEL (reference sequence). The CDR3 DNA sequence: TGTGCCAGCAGCCTCTCGGGAGGGGGCCTTGACTATGGCTACACCTTC. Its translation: CASSLSGGGLDYGYTF.

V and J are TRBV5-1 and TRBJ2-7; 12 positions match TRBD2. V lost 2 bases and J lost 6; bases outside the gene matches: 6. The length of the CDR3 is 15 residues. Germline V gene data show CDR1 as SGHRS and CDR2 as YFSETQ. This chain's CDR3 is CASSFRLAGVSEQYF. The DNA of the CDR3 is TGCGCCAGCAGCTTCCGACTAGCGGGAGTCTCCGAGCAGTACTTC. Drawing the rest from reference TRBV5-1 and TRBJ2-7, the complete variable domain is KAGVTQTPRYLIKTRGQQVTLSCSPISGHRSVSWYQQTPGQGLQFLFEYFSETQRNKGNFPGRFSGRQFSNSRSEMNVSTLELGDSALYLCASSFRLAGVSEQYFGPGTRLTVT.

CDR3 residues: CASSLEGSFAHEQFF. In nucleotides, the CDR3 is TGTGCCAGCAGCTTAGAAGGCAGTTTTGCCCATGAGCAGTTCTTC. The rearrangement uses TRBV7-6 and TRBJ2-1; D remains ambiguous. Trimming left V 1 base short and J 8 bases short, with 15 bases between. This CDR3 comprises 15 residues. Germline CDR1 SGHVS, CDR2 FNYEAQ.

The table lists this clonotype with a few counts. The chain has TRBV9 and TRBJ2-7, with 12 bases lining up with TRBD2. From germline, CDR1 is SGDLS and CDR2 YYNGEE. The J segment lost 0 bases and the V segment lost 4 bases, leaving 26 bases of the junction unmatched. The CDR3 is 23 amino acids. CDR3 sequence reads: CASSPWTSGKLGSSIQSSYEQYF. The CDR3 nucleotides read TGTGCCAGCAGCCCGTGGACTAGCGGGAAGCTCGGGAGTTCGATTCAAAGCTCCTACGAGCAGTACTTC.

As DNA, the CDR3 is TGTGCCAGCAGCTTAGGAAGGGACGGGGGCTACGAGCAGTACTTC. Translating it yields CASSLGRDGGYEQYF. V usage is TRBV11-2 and J usage is TRBJ2-7; the D gene is possibly TRBD2 (6 bases). Between the trimmed V and J ends, which lost 1 base and 3 bases, there was a span of 13 bases. The germline CDR1 and CDR2 sequences are SGHAT and FQNNGV. The CDR3 has 15 residues.

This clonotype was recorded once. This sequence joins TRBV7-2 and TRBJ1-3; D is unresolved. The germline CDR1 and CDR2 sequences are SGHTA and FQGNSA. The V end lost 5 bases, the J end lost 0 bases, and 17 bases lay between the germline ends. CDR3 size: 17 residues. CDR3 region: CASSPSANIYSGNTIYF. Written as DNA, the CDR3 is TGTGCCAGCAGCCCGTCGGCAAACATCTACTCTGGAAACACCATATATTTT. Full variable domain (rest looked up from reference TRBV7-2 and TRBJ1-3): GAGVSQSPSNKVTEKGKDVELRCDPISGHTALYWYRQSLGQGLEFLIYFQGNSAPDKSGLPSDRFSAERTGGSVSTLTIQRTQQEDSAVYLCASSPSANIYSGNTIYFGEGSWLTVV.

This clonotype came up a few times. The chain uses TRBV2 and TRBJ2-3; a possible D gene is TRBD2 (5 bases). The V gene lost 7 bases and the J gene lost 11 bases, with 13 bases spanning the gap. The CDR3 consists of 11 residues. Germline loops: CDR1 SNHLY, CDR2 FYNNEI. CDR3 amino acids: CASISRGGQYF. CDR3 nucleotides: TGTGCCAGCATTTCCCGGGGTGGGCAGTATTTT. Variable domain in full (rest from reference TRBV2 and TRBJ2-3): EPEVTQTPSHQVTQMGQEVILRCVPISNHLYFYWYRQILGQKVEFLVSFYNNEISEKSEIFDDQFSVERPDGSNFTLKIRSTKLEDSAMYFCASISRGGQYFGPGTRLTVL.

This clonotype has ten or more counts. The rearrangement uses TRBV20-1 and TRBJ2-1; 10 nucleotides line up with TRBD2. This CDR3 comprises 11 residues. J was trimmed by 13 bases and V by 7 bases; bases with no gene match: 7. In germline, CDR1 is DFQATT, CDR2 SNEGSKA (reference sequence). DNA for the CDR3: TGCAGTGGGGAACTAGCGGGATTTCAGTTCTTC. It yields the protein CSGELAGFQFF.

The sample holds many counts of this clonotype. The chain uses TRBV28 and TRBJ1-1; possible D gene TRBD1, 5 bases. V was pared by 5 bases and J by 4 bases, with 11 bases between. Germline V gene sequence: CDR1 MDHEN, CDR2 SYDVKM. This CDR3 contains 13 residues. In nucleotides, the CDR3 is TGTGCCAGCAGTATGCGGGGGAGCACTGAAGCTTTCTTT. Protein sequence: CASSMRGSTEAFF.

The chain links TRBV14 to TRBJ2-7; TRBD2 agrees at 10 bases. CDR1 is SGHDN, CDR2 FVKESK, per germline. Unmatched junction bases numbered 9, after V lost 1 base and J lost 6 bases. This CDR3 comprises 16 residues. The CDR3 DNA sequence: TGTGCCAGCAGCCAAGTACTTGGGACTAGCGCTACCGAGCAGTACTTC. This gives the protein CASSQVLGTSATEQYF. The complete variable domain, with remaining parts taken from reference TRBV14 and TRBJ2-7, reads EAGVTQFPSHSVIEKGQTVTLRCDPISGHDNLYWYRRVMGKEIKFLLHFVKESKQDESGMPNNRFLAERTGGTYSTLKVQPAELEDSGVYFCASSQVLGTSATEQYFGPGTRLTVT.

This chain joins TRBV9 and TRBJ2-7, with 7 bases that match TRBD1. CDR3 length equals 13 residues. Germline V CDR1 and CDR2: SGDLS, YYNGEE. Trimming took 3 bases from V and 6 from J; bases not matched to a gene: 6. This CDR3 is CASSGRDRVEQYF. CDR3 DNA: TGTGCCAGCAGCGGCCGGGACAGAGTCGAGCAGTACTTC. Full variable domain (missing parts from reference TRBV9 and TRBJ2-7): DSGVTQTPKHLITATGQRVTLRCSPRSGDLSVYWYQQSLDQGLQFLIQYYNGEERAKGNILERFSAQQFPDLHSELNLSSLELGDSALYFCASSGRDRVEQYFGPGTRLTVT.

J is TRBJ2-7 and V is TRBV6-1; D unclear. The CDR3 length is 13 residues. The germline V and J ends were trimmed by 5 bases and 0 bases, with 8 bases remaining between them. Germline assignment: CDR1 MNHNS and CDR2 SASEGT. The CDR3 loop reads CASSRVSSYEQYF. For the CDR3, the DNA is TGTGCCAGCAGTCGCGTGAGCTCCTACGAGCAGTACTTC.

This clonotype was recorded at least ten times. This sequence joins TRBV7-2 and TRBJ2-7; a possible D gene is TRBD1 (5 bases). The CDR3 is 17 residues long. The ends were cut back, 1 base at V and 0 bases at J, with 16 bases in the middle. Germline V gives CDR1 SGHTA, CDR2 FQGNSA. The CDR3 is CASSLGPGYRSSYEQYF. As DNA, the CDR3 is TGTGCCAGCAGCTTAGGACCCGGATACAGGAGCTCCTACGAGCAGTACTTC.

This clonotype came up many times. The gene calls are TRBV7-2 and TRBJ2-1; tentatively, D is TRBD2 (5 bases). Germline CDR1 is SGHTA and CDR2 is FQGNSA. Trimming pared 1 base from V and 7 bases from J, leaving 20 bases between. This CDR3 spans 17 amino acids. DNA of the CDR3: TGTGCCAGCAGCTTAGTAGAGTCTAGCAGGAGCCAAAATGAGCAGTTCTTC. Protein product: CASSLVESSRSQNEQFF. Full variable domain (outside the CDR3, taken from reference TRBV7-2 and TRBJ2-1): GAGVSQSPSNKVTEKGKDVELRCDPISGHTALYWYRQSLGQGLEFLIYFQGNSAPDKSGLPSDRFSAERTGGSVSTLTIQRTQQEDSAVYLCASSLVESSRSQNEQFFGPGTRLTVL.

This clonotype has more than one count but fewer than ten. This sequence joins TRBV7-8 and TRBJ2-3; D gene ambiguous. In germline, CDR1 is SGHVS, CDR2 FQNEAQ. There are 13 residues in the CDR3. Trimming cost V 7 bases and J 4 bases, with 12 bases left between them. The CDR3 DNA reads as TGTGCCAGCAAGACCCCAATCTCAGATACGCAGTATTTT. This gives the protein CASKTPISDTQYF.

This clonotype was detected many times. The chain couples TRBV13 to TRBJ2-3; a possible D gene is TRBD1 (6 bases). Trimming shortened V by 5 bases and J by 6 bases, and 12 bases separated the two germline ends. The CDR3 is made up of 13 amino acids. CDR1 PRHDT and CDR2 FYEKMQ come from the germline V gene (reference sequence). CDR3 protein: CASSIPRGDTQYF. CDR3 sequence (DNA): TGTGCCAGCAGCATCCCAAGGGGGGATACGCAGTATTTT.